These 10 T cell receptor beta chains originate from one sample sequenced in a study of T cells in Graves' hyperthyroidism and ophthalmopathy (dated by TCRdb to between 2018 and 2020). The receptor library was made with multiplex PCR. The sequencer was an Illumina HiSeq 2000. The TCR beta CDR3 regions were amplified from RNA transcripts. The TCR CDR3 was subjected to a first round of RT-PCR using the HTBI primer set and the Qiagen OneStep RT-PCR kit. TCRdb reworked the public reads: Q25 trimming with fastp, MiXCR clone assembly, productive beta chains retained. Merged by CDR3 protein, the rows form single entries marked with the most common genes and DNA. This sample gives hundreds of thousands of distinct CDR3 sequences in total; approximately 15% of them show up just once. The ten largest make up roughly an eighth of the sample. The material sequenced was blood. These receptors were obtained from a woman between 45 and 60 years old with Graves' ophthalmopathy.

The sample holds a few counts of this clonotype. CDR3 DNA: TGCGCCAGCAGTCCGACCAGGGTCCCCTCGGAGCAGTACTTC. This translates into CASSPTRVPSEQYF. This chain uses TRBV5-1 with TRBJ2-7, with D maybe TRBD1 (5 bases). Germline values: CDR1 SGHRS, CDR2 YFSETQ. The CDR3 consists of 14 residues. Deletions cut 5 bases from V and 7 bases from J, with 19 bases between.

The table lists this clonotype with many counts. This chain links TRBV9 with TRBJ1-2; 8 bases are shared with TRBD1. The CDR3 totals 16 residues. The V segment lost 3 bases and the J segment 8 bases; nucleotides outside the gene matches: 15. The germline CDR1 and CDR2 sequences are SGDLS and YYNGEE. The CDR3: CASSAGWAGGSGGYTF. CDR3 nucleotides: TGTGCCAGCAGCGCCGGTTGGGCAGGGGGCAGCGGAGGCTACACCTTC.

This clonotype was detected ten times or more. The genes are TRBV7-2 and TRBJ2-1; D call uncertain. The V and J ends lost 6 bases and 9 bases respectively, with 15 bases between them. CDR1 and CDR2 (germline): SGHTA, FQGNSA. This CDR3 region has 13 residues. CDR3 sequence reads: CASRLLGVGEQFF. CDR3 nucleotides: TGTGCCAGCAGACTCCTAGGTGTCGGTGAGCAGTTCTTC.

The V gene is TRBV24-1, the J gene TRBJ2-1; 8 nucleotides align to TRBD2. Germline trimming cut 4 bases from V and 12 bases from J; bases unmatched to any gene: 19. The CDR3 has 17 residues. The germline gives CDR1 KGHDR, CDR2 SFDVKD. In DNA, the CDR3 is TGTGCCACCAGTGACCCAAGCGGAACTAGCGGCCTTTTCAGGCAGTTCTTC. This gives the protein CATSDPSGTSGLFRQFF.

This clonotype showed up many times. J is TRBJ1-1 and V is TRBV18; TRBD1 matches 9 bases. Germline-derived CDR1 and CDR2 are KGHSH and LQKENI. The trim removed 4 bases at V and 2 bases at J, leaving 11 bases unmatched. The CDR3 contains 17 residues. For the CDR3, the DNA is TGTGCCAGCTCACTTACAGGGGGCGGCGAGGGAAACACTGAAGCTTTCTTT. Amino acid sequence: CASSLTGGGEGNTEAFF.

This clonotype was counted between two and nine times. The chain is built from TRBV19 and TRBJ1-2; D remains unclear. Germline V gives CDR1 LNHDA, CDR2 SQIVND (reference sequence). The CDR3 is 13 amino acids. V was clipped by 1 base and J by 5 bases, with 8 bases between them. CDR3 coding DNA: TGTGCCAGTAGTATAGTAACCGAGTATGGCTACACCTTC. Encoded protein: CASSIVTEYGYTF.

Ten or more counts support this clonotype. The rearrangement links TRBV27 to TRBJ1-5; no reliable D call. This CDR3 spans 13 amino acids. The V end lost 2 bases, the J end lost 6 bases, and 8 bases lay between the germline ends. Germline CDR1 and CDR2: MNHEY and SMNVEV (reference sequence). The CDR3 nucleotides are TGTGCCAGCAGTTTAACCTTTGGTCAGCCCCAGCATTTT. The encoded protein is CASSLTFGQPQHF.

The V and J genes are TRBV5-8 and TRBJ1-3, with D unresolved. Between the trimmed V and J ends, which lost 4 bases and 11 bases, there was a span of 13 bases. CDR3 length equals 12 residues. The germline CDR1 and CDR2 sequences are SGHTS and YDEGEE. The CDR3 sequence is CASSLLPDAIYF. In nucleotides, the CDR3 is TGTGCCAGCAGCCTGCTCCCGGACGCCATATATTTT.

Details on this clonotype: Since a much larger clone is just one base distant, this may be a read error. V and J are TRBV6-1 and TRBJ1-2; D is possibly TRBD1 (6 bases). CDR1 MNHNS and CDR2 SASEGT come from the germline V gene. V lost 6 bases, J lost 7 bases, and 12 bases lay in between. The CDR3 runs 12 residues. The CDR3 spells CASRTGTFGYTF. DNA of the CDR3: TGTGCCAGCAGAACAGGGACTTTTGGCTACACCTTC.

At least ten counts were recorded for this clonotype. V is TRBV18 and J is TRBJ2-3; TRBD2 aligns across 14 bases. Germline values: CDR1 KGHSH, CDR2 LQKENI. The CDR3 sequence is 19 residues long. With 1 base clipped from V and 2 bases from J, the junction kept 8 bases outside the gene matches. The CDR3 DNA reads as TGTGCCAGCTCACCACGGGCAAGGACTAGCGGGAGGATCACAGATACGCAGTATTTT. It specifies CASSPRARTSGRITDTQYF.